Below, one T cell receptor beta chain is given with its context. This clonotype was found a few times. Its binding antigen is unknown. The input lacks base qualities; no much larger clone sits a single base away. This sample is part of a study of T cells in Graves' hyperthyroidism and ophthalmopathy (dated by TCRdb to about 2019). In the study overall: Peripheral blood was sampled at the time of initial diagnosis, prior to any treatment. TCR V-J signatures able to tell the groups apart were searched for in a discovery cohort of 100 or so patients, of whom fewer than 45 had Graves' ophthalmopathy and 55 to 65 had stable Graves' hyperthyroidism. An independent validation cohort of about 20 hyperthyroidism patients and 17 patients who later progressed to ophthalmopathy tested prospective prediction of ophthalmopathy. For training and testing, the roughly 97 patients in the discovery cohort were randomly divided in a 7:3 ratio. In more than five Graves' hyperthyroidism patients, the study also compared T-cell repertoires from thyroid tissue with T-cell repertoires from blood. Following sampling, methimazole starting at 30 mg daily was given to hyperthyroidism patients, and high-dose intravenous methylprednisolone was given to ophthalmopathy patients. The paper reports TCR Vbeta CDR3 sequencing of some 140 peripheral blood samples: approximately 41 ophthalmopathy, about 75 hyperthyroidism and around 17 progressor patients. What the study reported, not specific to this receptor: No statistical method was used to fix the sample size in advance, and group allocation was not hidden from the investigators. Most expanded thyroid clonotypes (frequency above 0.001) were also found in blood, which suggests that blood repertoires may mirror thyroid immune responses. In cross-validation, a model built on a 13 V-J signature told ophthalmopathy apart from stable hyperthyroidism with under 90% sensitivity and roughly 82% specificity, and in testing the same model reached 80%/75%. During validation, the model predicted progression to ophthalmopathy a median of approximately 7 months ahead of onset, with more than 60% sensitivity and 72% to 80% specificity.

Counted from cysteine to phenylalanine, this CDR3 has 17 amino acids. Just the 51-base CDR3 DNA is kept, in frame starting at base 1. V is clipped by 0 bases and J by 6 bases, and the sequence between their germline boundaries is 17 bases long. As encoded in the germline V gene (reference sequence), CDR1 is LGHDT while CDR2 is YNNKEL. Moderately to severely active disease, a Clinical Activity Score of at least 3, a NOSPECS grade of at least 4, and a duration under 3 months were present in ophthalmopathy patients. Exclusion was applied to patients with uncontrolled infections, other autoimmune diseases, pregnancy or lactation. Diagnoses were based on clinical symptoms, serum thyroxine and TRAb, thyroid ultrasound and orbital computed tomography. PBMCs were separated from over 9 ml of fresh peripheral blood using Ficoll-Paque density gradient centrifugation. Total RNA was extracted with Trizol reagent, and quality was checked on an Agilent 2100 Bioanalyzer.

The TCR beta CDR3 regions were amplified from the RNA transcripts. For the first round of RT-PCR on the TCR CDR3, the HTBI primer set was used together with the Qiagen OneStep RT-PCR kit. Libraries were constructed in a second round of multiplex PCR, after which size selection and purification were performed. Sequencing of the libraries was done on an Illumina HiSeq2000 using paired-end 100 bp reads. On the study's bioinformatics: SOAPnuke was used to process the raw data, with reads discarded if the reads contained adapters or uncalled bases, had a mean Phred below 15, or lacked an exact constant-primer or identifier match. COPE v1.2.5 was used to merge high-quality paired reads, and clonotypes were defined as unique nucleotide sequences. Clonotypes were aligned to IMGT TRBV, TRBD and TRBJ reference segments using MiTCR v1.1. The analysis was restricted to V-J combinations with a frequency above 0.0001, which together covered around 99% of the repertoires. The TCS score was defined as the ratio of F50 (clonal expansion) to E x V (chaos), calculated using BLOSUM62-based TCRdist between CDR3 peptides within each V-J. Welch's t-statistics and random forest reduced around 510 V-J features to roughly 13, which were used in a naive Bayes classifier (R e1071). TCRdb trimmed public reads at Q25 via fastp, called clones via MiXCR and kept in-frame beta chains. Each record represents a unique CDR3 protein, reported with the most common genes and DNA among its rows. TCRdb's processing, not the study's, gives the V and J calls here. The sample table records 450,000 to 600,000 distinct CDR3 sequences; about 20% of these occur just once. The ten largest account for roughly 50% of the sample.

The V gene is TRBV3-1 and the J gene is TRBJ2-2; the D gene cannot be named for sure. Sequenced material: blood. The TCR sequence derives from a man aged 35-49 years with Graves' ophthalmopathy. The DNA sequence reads TGTGCCAGCAGCCAAGATGACTTGGAGCTCTTTGCCGGGGAGCTGTTTTTT. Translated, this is CASSQDDLELFAGELFF.